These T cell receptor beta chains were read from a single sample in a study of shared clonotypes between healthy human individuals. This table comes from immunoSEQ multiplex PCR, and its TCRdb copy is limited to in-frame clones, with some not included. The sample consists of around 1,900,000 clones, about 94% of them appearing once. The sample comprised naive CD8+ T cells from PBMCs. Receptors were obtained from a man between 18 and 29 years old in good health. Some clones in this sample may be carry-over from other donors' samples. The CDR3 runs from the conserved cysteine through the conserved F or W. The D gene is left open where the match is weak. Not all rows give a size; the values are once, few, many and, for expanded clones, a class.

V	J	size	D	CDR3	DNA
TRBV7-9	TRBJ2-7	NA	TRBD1	CASSPTDRGYEQYF	TGTGCCAGCAGCCCTACCGACAGGGGCTACGAGCAGTACTTC
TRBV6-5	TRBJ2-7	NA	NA	CASTGGVHEQYF	TGTGCCAGCACCGGTGGAGTTCACGAGCAGTACTTC
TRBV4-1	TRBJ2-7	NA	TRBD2	CASSLLHGTRGSNYEQYF	TGCGCCAGCAGCCTACTACATGGGACTAGGGGGAGTAACTACGAGCAGTACTTC
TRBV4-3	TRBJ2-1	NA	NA	CASSQDLNSGNEQFF	TGCGCCAGCAGCCAAGATTTAAACAGCGGCAATGAGCAGTTCTTC
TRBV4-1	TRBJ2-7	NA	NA	CASSQLMDGYEQYF	TGCGCCAGCAGCCAGTTGATGGACGGCTACGAGCAGTACTTC
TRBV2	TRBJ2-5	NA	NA	CASSGGARETQYF	TGTGCCAGCAGTGGGGGGGCACGGGAGACCCAGTACTTC
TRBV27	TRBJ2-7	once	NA	CASSLIGGEQYF	TGTGCCAGCAGTTTAATCGGCGGAGAGCAGTACTTC
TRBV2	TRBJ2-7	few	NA	CASSRTVYYEQYF	TGTGCCAGCAGTAGGACAGTTTACTACGAGCAGTACTTC
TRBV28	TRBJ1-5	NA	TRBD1	CASSSGQGVWSNQPQHF	TGTGCCAGCAGTTCGGGACAGGGTGTTTGGAGCAATCAGCCCCAGCATTTT
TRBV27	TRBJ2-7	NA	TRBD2	CASSMRLAGEQYF	TGTGCCAGCAGTATGCGACTAGCGGGGGAGCAGTACTTC
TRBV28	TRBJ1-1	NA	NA	CASFENTEAFF	TGTGCCAGCTTTGAGAACACTGAAGCTTTCTTT
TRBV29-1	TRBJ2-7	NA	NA	CSVIADSYEQYF	TGCAGCGTGATCGCGGACTCCTACGAGCAGTACTTC
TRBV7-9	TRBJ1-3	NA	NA	CASSSTRLEDFSGNTIYF	TGTGCCAGCAGCTCGACAAGGCTCGAGGATTTCTCTGGAAACACCATATATTTT
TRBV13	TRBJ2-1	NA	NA	CASSLGQTGPGVYNEQFF	TGTGCCAGCAGCTTAGGCCAGACTGGTCCGGGTGTCTACAATGAGCAGTTCTTC
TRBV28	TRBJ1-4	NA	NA	CASSSHRDLFF	TGTGCCAGCAGTTCACACAGGGATCTGTTTTTT
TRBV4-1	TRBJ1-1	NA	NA	CASSQRPSTDTEAFF	TGCGCCAGCAGCCAACGTCCCAGCACGGACACTGAAGCTTTCTTT